A selection of T cell receptor beta chains follows, all from one sample in a study of blood T cells in healthy people across ages. TCRdb fed the 5' RACE reads into MiXCR, producing one record per CDR3 protein. The repertoire holds about 940,000 distinct CDR3 sequences, under 50% seen once, with around an eighth in the top ten. Sequencing was carried out using blood. These receptors all stem from a man aged 25 to 45 in good health. Both conserved end residues are part of each CDR3. A D gene is named only where the DNA matches it firmly. Size is stated for part of the rows, as once, few or many counts, or as a class when the clone is expanded.

clone_size: .
j_call: TRBJ2-1
d_call: TRBD2
v_call: TRBV20-1
cdr3_nt: TGCAGTGCTAGAGGTAGCGGGGGGGCCAATGAGCAGTTCTTC
cdr3_aa: CSARGSGGANEQFF

clone_size: .
j_call: TRBJ2-7
d_call: .
v_call: TRBV6-1
cdr3_nt: TGTGCCAGCAGACGCGAACCGGGACAACCCAACGAGCAGTACTTC
cdr3_aa: CASRREPGQPNEQYF

clone_size: .
j_call: TRBJ2-3
d_call: TRBD1
v_call: TRBV20-1
cdr3_nt: TGCAGTGTCTTACTACCGGGACAGCGCACAGATACGCAGTATTTT
cdr3_aa: CSVLLPGQRTDTQYF

clone_size: few
j_call: TRBJ2-7
d_call: .
v_call: TRBV4-1
cdr3_nt: TGCGCCAGCAGCCAAGACCCGACCGCCGAGCAGTACTTC
cdr3_aa: CASSQDPTAEQYF

clone_size: few
j_call: TRBJ2-1
d_call: TRBD2
v_call: TRBV11-2
cdr3_nt: TGTGCCAGCACCGCGGGGGGACACAATGAGCAGTTCTTC
cdr3_aa: CASTAGGHNEQFF

clone_size: few
j_call: TRBJ2-5
d_call: .
v_call: TRBV29-1
cdr3_nt: TGCAGCGTTGAAGACTCGGCAGGGGACGAGACCCAGTACTTC
cdr3_aa: CSVEDSAGDETQYF

clone_size: few
j_call: TRBJ1-2
d_call: TRBD1
v_call: TRBV15
cdr3_nt: TGTGCCACCAGCGGACAGGACGGTATGAACTATGGCTACACCTTC
cdr3_aa: CATSGQDGMNYGYTF

clone_size: .
j_call: TRBJ2-2
d_call: TRBD1
v_call: TRBV24-1
cdr3_nt: TGTGCCACCAGGGAACCACCGGGACAGACCTCATTTGGGGAGCTGTTTTTT
cdr3_aa: CATREPPGQTSFGELFF

clone_size: .
j_call: TRBJ2-5
d_call: TRBD2
v_call: TRBV5-1
cdr3_nt: TGCGCCAGCAGGGTGACTAGCGGATCACAAGAGACCCAGTACTTC
cdr3_aa: CASRVTSGSQETQYF

clone_size: .
j_call: TRBJ1-2
d_call: TRBD1
v_call: TRBV5-1
cdr3_nt: TGCGCCAGCAGATGGGAAAACGGGACAGGGAATTTAAACTATGGCTACACCTTC
cdr3_aa: CASRWENGTGNLNYGYTF

clone_size: .
j_call: TRBJ2-7
d_call: TRBD1
v_call: TRBV4-1
cdr3_nt: TGCGCCAGCAGCCAAGGACATGGACAGGGATCCTACGAGCAGTACTTC
cdr3_aa: CASSQGHGQGSYEQYF

clone_size: .
j_call: TRBJ2-1
d_call: .
v_call: TRBV6-2/TRBV6-3
cdr3_nt: TGTGCCAGCAGGAGCGAACTAGCCGGTCGTGCGGCTGAGCAGTTCTTC
cdr3_aa: CASRSELAGRAAEQFF

clone_size: .
j_call: TRBJ2-1
d_call: TRBD1
v_call: TRBV4-1
cdr3_nt: TGCGCCAGCAGCCTCCAGACAGGGTTGCGTGGTGAGCAGTTCTTC
cdr3_aa: CASSLQTGLRGEQFF

clone_size: once
j_call: TRBJ2-7
d_call: TRBD1
v_call: TRBV7-2
cdr3_nt: TGTGCCAGCAGCTTCCCTTCAAGGGGGACAGGATCCTCCTACGAGCAGTACTTC
cdr3_aa: CASSFPSRGTGSSYEQYF

clone_size: .
j_call: TRBJ2-4
d_call: .
v_call: TRBV7-9
cdr3_nt: TGTGCCAGCAGCTTTGTAGGGGAGCAGTACTTC
cdr3_aa: CASSFVGEQYF

clone_size: .
j_call: TRBJ1-1
d_call: .
v_call: TRBV29-1
cdr3_nt: TGCAGCGTTGATGGGATCCGGGGGGTGAACACTGAAGCTTTCTTT
cdr3_aa: CSVDGIRGVNTEAFF

clone_size: .
j_call: TRBJ2-3
d_call: .
v_call: TRBV11-3
cdr3_nt: TGTGCCAGCAGCACCCGTGGACAAGGGTCCCTGATAGATACGCAGTATTTT
cdr3_aa: CASSTRGQGSLIDTQYF

clone_size: .
j_call: TRBJ2-2
d_call: .
v_call: TRBV12-3/TRBV12-4
cdr3_nt: TGTGCCAGCAATCGAGGACAAAGGAACACCGGGGAGCTGTTTTTT
cdr3_aa: CASNRGQRNTGELFF

clone_size: .
j_call: TRBJ2-6
d_call: .
v_call: TRBV10-3
cdr3_nt: TGTGCCATCAGTGAGGCCCAAAACTCTGGGGCCAACGTCCTGACTTTC
cdr3_aa: CAISEAQNSGANVLTF

clone_size: few
j_call: TRBJ2-5
d_call: .
v_call: TRBV6-5
cdr3_nt: TGTGCCAGCAGTTACCGCGACCGGGTCTTTCAAGAGACCCAGTACTTC
cdr3_aa: CASSYRDRVFQETQYF

clone_size: .
j_call: TRBJ2-5
d_call: TRBD2
v_call: TRBV7-7
cdr3_nt: TGTGCTAGCAGCTTAGCCCGCAGACTAGCGGGGTTTCGGGAGACCCAGTACTTC
cdr3_aa: CASSLARRLAGFRETQYF

clone_size: few
j_call: TRBJ1-2
d_call: .
v_call: TRBV9
cdr3_nt: TGTGCCAGCAGCGTAGCTGTCCGGGGCAGCTATGGCTACACCTTC
cdr3_aa: CASSVAVRGSYGYTF

clone_size: .
j_call: TRBJ2-7
d_call: TRBD1
v_call: TRBV9
cdr3_nt: TGTGCCAGCAGCCTGGACAGGGAAGAGGTCTACGAGCAGTACTTC
cdr3_aa: CASSLDREEVYEQYF

clone_size: .
j_call: TRBJ2-7
d_call: TRBD1
v_call: TRBV5-1
cdr3_nt: TGCGCCAGCAGCTTGGCCTTTCCCGGGACAGGTCCCTACGAGCAGTACTTC
cdr3_aa: CASSLAFPGTGPYEQYF

clone_size: .
j_call: TRBJ2-1
d_call: .
v_call: TRBV5-1
cdr3_nt: TGCGCCAGCGGAACAGGGCCATACAATGAGCAGTTCTTC
cdr3_aa: CASGTGPYNEQFF

clone_size: .
j_call: TRBJ1-2
d_call: .
v_call: TRBV4-1
cdr3_nt: TGCGCCAGCAGCCAAGGGCCGGAGGGGCAGGATGGCTACACCTTC
cdr3_aa: CASSQGPEGQDGYTF

clone_size: .
j_call: TRBJ2-3
d_call: TRBD1
v_call: TRBV12-5
cdr3_nt: TGTGCTAGTGGACCGACAGGGGCTAACACAGATACGCAGTATTTT
cdr3_aa: CASGPTGANTDTQYF

clone_size: .
j_call: TRBJ2-1
d_call: TRBD2
v_call: TRBV10-2
cdr3_nt: TGCGCCAGCATGACTAGCGGGGATGGTGAGCAGTTCTTC
cdr3_aa: CASMTSGDGEQFF

clone_size: few
j_call: TRBJ2-7
d_call: .
v_call: TRBV20-1
cdr3_nt: TGCAGTGCTAGAAACCGGGACTTAGTACAGTACTTC
cdr3_aa: CSARNRDLVQYF

clone_size: .
j_call: TRBJ2-3
d_call: .
v_call: TRBV20-1
cdr3_nt: TGCAGTGCTAGGGCGCCAGGGAGAAATCCAGATACGCAGTATTTT
cdr3_aa: CSARAPGRNPDTQYF

clone_size: many
j_call: TRBJ2-7
d_call: TRBD1
v_call: TRBV29-1
cdr3_nt: TGCAGCGTTGACGCGACAGGGGGCGGGTACGAGCAGTACTTC
cdr3_aa: CSVDATGGGYEQYF

clone_size: .
j_call: TRBJ2-7
d_call: TRBD1
v_call: TRBV14
cdr3_nt: TGTGCCAGCAGTGAGGGACAGCGACTCTACGAGCAGTACTTC
cdr3_aa: CASSEGQRLYEQYF

clone_size: .
j_call: TRBJ2-1
d_call: .
v_call: TRBV20-1
cdr3_nt: TGCAGTGCTGAGCCCAGGAGCTCCTACAATGAGCAGTTCTTC
cdr3_aa: CSAEPRSSYNEQFF

clone_size: .
j_call: TRBJ1-4
d_call: .
v_call: TRBV28
cdr3_nt: TGTGCCAGCAGCTACAATCAGGGATCGGGTGAAAAACTGTTTTTT
cdr3_aa: CASSYNQGSGEKLFF

clone_size: .
j_call: TRBJ2-3
d_call: TRBD2
v_call: TRBV5-1
cdr3_nt: TGCGCCAGCAGCTTGGAATCCCGGGCGGGGGGCCTCACAGATACGCAGTATTTT
cdr3_aa: CASSLESRAGGLTDTQYF

clone_size: .
j_call: TRBJ1-2
d_call: .
v_call: TRBV30
cdr3_nt: TGTGCCTGGAGTGTTGGGATTGCCTTAGGCTACACCTTC
cdr3_aa: CAWSVGIALGYTF

clone_size: .
j_call: TRBJ2-1
d_call: .
v_call: TRBV4-2
cdr3_nt: TGTGCCAGCAGCCAACCAAATGACAATGAGCAGTTCTTC
cdr3_aa: CASSQPNDNEQFF

clone_size: .
j_call: TRBJ1-6
d_call: TRBD1
v_call: TRBV7-9
cdr3_nt: TGTGCCAGCAGCACGGGACAGGGCTCTAATTCACCCCTCCACTTT
cdr3_aa: CASSTGQGSNSPLHF

clone_size: many
j_call: TRBJ1-1
d_call: .
v_call: TRBV6-5
cdr3_nt: TGTGCCAGCAGTTACCGCGGGTCCACCACTGAAGCTTTCTTT
cdr3_aa: CASSYRGSTTEAFF

clone_size: few
j_call: TRBJ2-3
d_call: TRBD2
v_call: TRBV4-2
cdr3_nt: TGTGCCAGCAGCCAAGACCTGAAAGCTCGCGGGGGGGCCGCAGATACGCAGTATTTT
cdr3_aa: CASSQDLKARGGAADTQYF

clone_size: few
j_call: TRBJ2-6
d_call: .
v_call: TRBV12-3/TRBV12-4
cdr3_nt: TGTGCAAGCCGACGCTCTGGGGCCAACGTCCTGACTTTC
cdr3_aa: CASRRSGANVLTF